This passage covers 19 T cell receptor beta chains from one sample sequenced in a study of cytomegalovirus exposure and HLA in healthy donors. The PCR contained 60 Vbeta and 13 Jbeta primers. The data were produced by immunoSEQ multiplex PCR, yet TCRdb's version contains in-frame clones alone and is incomplete. In the table there are 110,000 to 150,000 clones, approximately 78% of which are singletons. Material: PBMCs. Receptors originate from a female donor in good health and CMV-seronegative.

The rearrangement uses TRBV6-1 and TRBJ1-2, with D hard to call. The CDR3 sequence is 13 residues long. The V end lost 2 bases, the J end lost 2 bases, and 6 bases lay between the germline ends. Germline lookup yields CDR1 MNHNS and CDR2 SASEGT. CDR3 bases: TGTGCCAGCAGTGAAATTATGAACTATGGCTACACCTTC. Translating gives CASSEIMNYGYTF.

This chain joins TRBV5-6 and TRBJ1-1; D might be TRBD1 (5 bases). The V end was cut by 0 bases, the J end by 0 bases, with 9 bases between. The CDR3 loop spans 15 amino acids. From germline, CDR1 is SGHDT and CDR2 YYEEEE. The CDR3, as DNA: TGTGCCAGCAGCTTGGAGTGGGGGGTGAACACTGAAGCTTTCTTT. Translation gives CASSLEWGVNTEAFF.

This chain links TRBV9 with TRBJ2-3; 7 bases align to TRBD2. Germline V gives CDR1 SGDLS, CDR2 YYNGEE. CDR3 length equals 16 residues. The ends lost 1 base at V and 0 bases at J; junction bases unmatched: 5. The CDR3 here is CASSVRREASTDTQYF. The CDR3, as DNA: TGTGCCAGCAGCGTACGCCGGGAGGCAAGCACAGATACGCAGTATTTT.

The chain couples TRBV7-9 to TRBJ2-2, with a weak D call TRBD2 (5 bases). Germline V gene sequence: CDR1 SEHNR, CDR2 FQNEAQ (reference sequence). V was trimmed by 3 bases and J by 5 bases, leaving 16 bases between them. The CDR3 loop spans 16 amino acids. In DNA, the CDR3 is TGTGCCAGCAGCTTTGGAGGCGGTCTCTATACCGGGGAGCTGTTTTTT. This translates into CASSFGGGLYTGELFF.

The chain recombines TRBV19 with TRBJ1-6; 8 positions match TRBD1. Germline V gene sequence: CDR1 LNHDA, CDR2 SQIVND (reference sequence). There are 13 residues in the CDR3. V shed 3 bases, J shed 8 bases, and the junction held 0 bases outside the gene matches. CDR3 DNA sequence: TGTGCCAGTAGTATGGACAGGGATTCACCCCTCCACTTT. Translating gives CASSMDRDSPLHF.

About this clone itself: One end of the junction does not line up with germline, which may come from a read error. The chain links TRBV7-9 to TRBJ1-2, with D possibly matching TRBD1 (5 bases). The CDR3 loop spans 13 amino acids. Germline V gene lookup returns CDR1 SEHNR and CDR2 FQNEAQ (reference sequence). CDR3 nucleotide sequence: TGTGCCAGCAGGTCCGACAGCTTCTATGGCTACCCCTTC. It encodes CASRSDSFYGYPF.

The chain couples TRBV5-4 to TRBJ2-5, with unresolved D. CDR3 length equals 13 residues. Germline V lookup: CDR1 SGHNT, CDR2 YYREEE (reference sequence). V gave up 7 bases and J gave up 0 bases, with 10 bases separating them. CDR3 amino acids: CASAHRDQETQYF. The CDR3 nucleotides are TGTGCCAGCGCCCACCGGGACCAAGAGACCCAGTACTTC. Full variable domain (rest looked up from reference TRBV5-4 and TRBJ2-5): ETGVTQSPTHLIKTRGQQVTLRCSSQSGHNTVSWYQQALGQGPQFIFQYYREEENGRGNFPPRFSGLQFPNYSSELNVNALELDDSALYLCASAHRDQETQYFGPGTRLLVL.

J is TRBJ2-6 and V is TRBV27; D is ambiguous. The CDR3 has 14 amino acids. With 5 bases removed from V and 1 base from J, the gap between germline ends came to 6 bases. CDR1 MNHEY and CDR2 SMNVEV come from the germline V gene (reference sequence). CDR3 loop: CASSSISGANVLTF. The CDR3 nucleotides read TGTGCCAGCAGTAGCATATCTGGGGCCAACGTCCTGACTTTC.

This chain uses TRBV6-1 with TRBJ2-7; TRBD1 matches 7 bases. CDR3 length: 14 amino acids. V dropped 4 bases and J dropped 2; count of bases not matched to a gene: 5. CDR1 and CDR2 (germline): MNHNS, SASEGT. The CDR3 sequence: CASSGRTGPYEQYF. In nucleotides, the CDR3 is TGTGCCAGCAGTGGCAGGACAGGACCCTACGAGCAGTACTTC.

J is TRBJ2-3 and V is TRBV18; D perhaps matches TRBD2 (6 bases). The CDR3 runs to 16 residues. In germline, CDR1 is KGHSH, CDR2 LQKENI. V shed 1 base and J shed 1 base, with 12 bases lying between them. The CDR3 reads CASSPLLASGTDTQYF. CDR3 DNA sequence: TGTGCCAGCTCACCACTCTTGGCTAGCGGCACAGATACGCAGTATTTT.

The chain joins TRBV5-1 to TRBJ2-5; 7 bases are a match to TRBD2. The germline V gene encodes CDR1 SGHRS and CDR2 YFSETQ. The length of the CDR3 is 14 residues. Losses at the gene ends were 7 bases for V and 5 bases for J; bases not matched to a gene: 11. The CDR3 loop reads CASRPGSGIETQYF. The CDR3 DNA reads as TGCGCCAGCCGGCCGGGGAGCGGGATCGAGACCCAGTACTTC.

The chain joins TRBV5-1 to TRBJ1-4, with D perhaps TRBD1 (5 bases). The CDR3 runs 15 residues. The V gene lost 4 bases and the J gene lost 3 bases, with 13 bases spanning the gap. The germline V gene encodes CDR1 SGHRS and CDR2 YFSETQ. The CDR3 coding sequence is TGCGCCAGCAGCCCCGGGGGGTTTTCTAATGAAAAACTGTTTTTT. Translated, it gives CASSPGGFSNEKLFF.

Notes on this clone: Other nucleotide sequences in the sample specify the same CDR3. In nucleotides, the CDR3 is TGTGCCAGCAGCCAAGACAAAGGAGGGTACAATGAGCAGTTCTTC. Translated, it gives CASSQDKGGYNEQFF. This chain uses TRBV4-2 with TRBJ2-1; a weak D match, TRBD2 (6 bases). CDR1 is LGHNA and CDR2 is YNFKEQ in the germline V gene. V was pared by 0 bases and J by 4 bases, with 10 bases between. The CDR3 covers 15 residues.

This clone came up a few times. The J gene is TRBJ1-5, the V gene TRBV7-9; D gene unclear. Trimming cost V 3 bases and J 2 bases, with 5 bases left between them. Per germline, CDR1 SEHNR and CDR2 FQNEAQ (reference sequence). This CDR3 has 13 amino acids. The CDR3: CASSFPGNQPQHF. The CDR3 coding sequence is TGTGCCAGCAGCTTCCCAGGCAATCAGCCCCAGCATTTT.

The chain recombines TRBV18 with TRBJ2-7; TRBD1 matches 7 bases. The CDR3 covers 16 residues. J was trimmed by 5 bases and V by 5 bases; bases with no gene match: 15. Germline V lookup: CDR1 KGHSH, CDR2 LQKENI. The CDR3 sequence: CASSKNQGQVWDEQYF. DNA of the CDR3: TGTGCCAGCTCAAAAAACCAAGGACAGGTCTGGGACGAGCAGTACTTC.

The CDR3 sequence: CASSQDRTEINYGYTF. The CDR3 nucleotides read TGCGCCAGCAGCCAAGACCGGACAGAAATCAACTATGGCTACACCTTC. V usage is TRBV4-1 and J usage is TRBJ1-2; weak D call: TRBD1 (6 bases). From germline, CDR1 is MGHRA and CDR2 YSYEKL. The CDR3 is made up of 16 amino acids. The V gene lost 0 bases and the J gene lost 2 bases, with 13 bases spanning the gap.

The chain combines TRBV5-4 with TRBJ1-1; TRBD1 aligns across 10 bases. The germline V gene encodes CDR1 SGHNT and CDR2 YYREEE (reference sequence). V lost 4 bases and J lost 5; bases outside the gene matches: 8. The CDR3 length is 15 residues. DNA for the CDR3: TGTGCCAGCAGCCCGAGACAGGGGGCGCTGACTGAAGCTTTCTTT. Its protein product is CASSPRQGALTEAFF. Using reference TRBV5-4 and TRBJ1-1 for the parts outside the CDR3, the full variable domain is ETGVTQSPTHLIKTRGQQVTLRCSSQSGHNTVSWYQQALGQGPQFIFQYYREEENGRGNFPPRFSGLQFPNYSSELNVNALELDDSALYLCASSPRQGALTEAFFGQGTRLTVV.

The chain carries TRBV27 and TRBJ2-3; 9 bases match TRBD2. From germline, CDR1 is MNHEY and CDR2 SMNVEV (reference sequence). Trimming took 6 bases from V and 7 from J; bases not matched to a gene: 20. There are 18 residues in the CDR3. In DNA, the CDR3 is TGTGCCAGCAGCCTAGGGGCGGGAGGGCCTATTCTCGGAAATACGCAGTATTTT. Its protein product is CASSLGAGGPILGNTQYF.

The CDR3 loop reads CASSPGGSGSEETQYF. The CDR3 bases are TGCGCCAGCAGCCCGGGAGGTAGCGGGAGTGAAGAGACCCAGTACTTC. V usage is TRBV5-1 and J usage is TRBJ2-5, with 9 bases identical to TRBD2. Germline assignment: CDR1 SGHRS and CDR2 YFSETQ. J lost 3 bases, V lost 4 bases, and 10 bases had no gene match. CDR3 length: 16 amino acids.